Given below is one TCR beta chain in context. The PCR used 60 Vbeta and 13 Jbeta primers. TCRdb keeps only in-frame clones here, not all; method: immunoSEQ multiplex PCR. The sample has fewer than 200,000 clones; 70% to 90% are singletons. This sample stems from a study of cytomegalovirus exposure and HLA in healthy donors. Germline V gene sequence: CDR1 GTSNPN, CDR2 SVGIG (reference sequence). V shed 0 bases and J shed 9 bases, with 12 bases lying between them. This CDR3 has 14 residues. The J gene is TRBJ1-6, the V gene TRBV30, with D possibly TRBD1 on 5 matching bases. The TCR comes from a woman aged 18 to 35 in good health and CMV-seronegative. Sequenced material: PBMCs. The DNA for the CDR3 is TGTGCCTGGAGTGTAACCCAGGGCGGTTCACCCCTCCACTTT. Protein product: CAWSVTQGGSPLHF.